This T cell receptor (beta chain) was found in a study of cytomegalovirus exposure and HLA in healthy donors. Study-wide results and caveats: Excluded were some V segments that proved indistinguishable, including TRBV6-2 and TRBV6-3. The study carried out a later analysis of TCR beta sequences. It associated approximately 17,000 of them with specific HLA alleles at a false discovery rate of 0.05. In a later analysis, TCR association rates varied by HLA locus: DRB1 most, HLA-C fewest.

13 Jbeta primers and 60 Vbeta primers were used for the PCR. Profiled with immunoSEQ multiplex PCR; TCRdb holds only in-frame clones, not every one. The sample has 120,000 or so clones, roughly 70% seen once; the top ten hold around 4.1%. There are 15 residues in the CDR3. The germline V gene has CDR1 MNHNS and CDR2 SASEGT. Trimming removed 5 bases from V and 2 bases from J; junction bases left unmatched: 8. To note about this clone: Its antigen is not identified.

V gene TRBV6-1 combines with J gene TRBJ2-7, with 8 bases identical to TRBD1. This TCR derives from a woman aged 40 to 55 in good health and CMV-seronegative. Sequenced: PBMCs. Here the CDR3 reads CASSPRQGTAYEQYF. CDR3 nucleotide sequence: TGTGCCAGCAGTCCACGACAGGGGACCGCCTACGAGCAGTACTTC.